This is a list of T cell receptor beta chains from one sample in a study of human T cells and chemical hapten exposure. TCRdb passed the RACE reads through MiXCR, listing each CDR3 protein once. The table includes about 160,000 distinct CDR3 sequences, around a quarter detected once. Sequencing was performed on whole blood, taken in connection with sensitization to the hapten diphenylcyclopropenone (DPC). The receptors stem from a woman younger than 35 with alopecia areata. Some clones in this sample may be carry-over from other donors' samples. CDR3s include the opening cysteine and the closing phenylalanine or tryptophan. The D gene is left open where the match is weak. Clone size, where shown, is once, few, many, or a class for clones that have expanded.

v_gene	j_gene	abundance	d_gene	CDR3nt	CDR3aa
TRBV24-1	TRBJ2-2	NA	NA	TGTGCCACCAGTGACTACTTCACCGGGGAGCTGTTTTTT	CATSDYFTGELFF
TRBV4-3	TRBJ2-2	NA	NA	TGCGCCAGCAGCCAAGATCCTACCCCTATAGCTCGGAACACCGGGGAGCTGTTTTTT	CASSQDPTPIARNTGELFF
TRBV4-1	TRBJ1-3	few	TRBD1	TGCGCCAGCAGCCAAGGGCCGGGACAGGGTGGAAACACCATATATTTT	CASSQGPGQGGNTIYF
TRBV5-1	TRBJ2-7	few	TRBD2	TGCGCCAGCAAAAATAGCGGGGGTTATCCCTACGAGCAGTACTTC	CASKNSGGYPYEQYF
TRBV21-1	TRBJ1-3	many	NA	TGTGCCAGCAGCAAAGAGCAGAACTCTGGAAACACCATATATTTT	CASSKEQNSGNTIYF
TRBV4-1	TRBJ1-1	NA	NA	TGCGCCAGCAGTCACAGGGTTAACACTGAAGCTTTCTTT	CASSHRVNTEAFF
TRBV7-3	TRBJ2-2	few	TRBD2	TGTGCCAGCAGCTTAACCCGGACTAGCGGGAAATCCGGGGAGCTGTTTTTT	CASSLTRTSGKSGELFF
TRBV4-3	TRBJ1-2	NA	NA	TGCGCCAGCAGCCAAGTTCAAAGGGGGTTTGGCTACACCTTC	CASSQVQRGFGYTF
TRBV11-2	TRBJ2-7	few	NA	TGTGCCAGCAGCCTGGACAGCCCCTACGAGCAGTACTTC	CASSLDSPYEQYF
TRBV15	TRBJ2-3	NA	NA	TGTGCCACCAGCAAGACAGATACGCAGTATTTT	CATSKTDTQYF
TRBV7-2	TRBJ2-5	NA	NA	TGTGCCAGCAGCTTAGCGCGGTACTCCCAAGAGACCCAGTACTTC	CASSLARYSQETQYF
TRBV6-2/TRBV6-3	TRBJ2-1	NA	TRBD1	TGTGCCAGCAGTCGGGACAGGGAGGTGGCTGAGCAGTTCTTC	CASSRDREVAEQFF
TRBV29-1	TRBJ2-7	NA	NA	TGCAGCGTTGTCTCGGCTAGGCCCCCCTACGAGCAGTACTTC	CSVVSARPPYEQYF
TRBV11-2	TRBJ2-2	NA	NA	TGTGCCAGCAGCTTAGAAAGGGGCGGGGAGCTGTTTTTT	CASSLERGGELFF
TRBV24-1	TRBJ1-1	NA	NA	TGTGCCACCAGTGATCATGAACCCCCAGGGAGAGCTTTCTTT	CATSDHEPPGRAFF
TRBV29-1	TRBJ2-3	many	TRBD2	TGCAGCGTTGGGCCTAGCGGGGAGGGAGATACGCAGTATTTT	CSVGPSGEGDTQYF
TRBV7-2	TRBJ1-2	few	TRBD1	TGTGCCAGCAGCTTAGCAGGGGGCCGTGGCTACACCTTC	CASSLAGGRGYTF
TRBV7-2	TRBJ2-7	NA	NA	TGTGCCAGCAGGACCCGAGGACCCGACGAGCAGTACTTC	CASRTRGPDEQYF
TRBV6-2/TRBV6-3	TRBJ1-1	NA	NA	TGTGCCAGCATGTGGGGCGGGGGCACTGAAGCTTTCTTT	CASMWGGGTEAFF
TRBV9	TRBJ2-7	NA	NA	TGTGCCAGCAGCGTAGGGTCGGGTTCCGGGGAGCAGTACTTC	CASSVGSGSGEQYF
TRBV5-1	TRBJ2-2	few	NA	TGCGCCAGCAGCTTGGATATCCCCGGGGAGCTGTTTTTT	CASSLDIPGELFF
TRBV20-1	TRBJ2-7	NA	TRBD1	TGCAGTGCTAGACCTCCCCCCCGGGACAGCCATCGCCCCTACGAGCAGTACTTC	CSARPPPRDSHRPYEQYF
TRBV3-1	TRBJ2-7	NA	NA	TGTGCCAGCAGCCAGGGTCACGGGGCCTACGAGCAGTACTTC	CASSQGHGAYEQYF
TRBV29-1	TRBJ1-2	NA	NA	TGCAGCCCCCCCGGGGGCTATGGCTACACCTTC	CSPPGGYGYTF
TRBV6-2/TRBV6-3	TRBJ2-1	few	TRBD1	TGTGCCAGCACTCCCCGCCCGCGACAGGGGGCAGATGAGCAGTTCTTC	CASTPRPRQGADEQFF
TRBV7-6	TRBJ2-7	many	NA	TGTGCCAGCAGCTCGCTGACAGCCGATAGCTCCTACGAGCAGTACTTC	CASSSLTADSSYEQYF
TRBV7-9	TRBJ1-1	NA	NA	TGTGCCACCGTCCCAGGGACTGTGAACACTGAAGCTTTCTTT	CATVPGTVNTEAFF
TRBV20-1	TRBJ2-1	NA	TRBD1	TGCAGTGCTGACGATGCAGGGGGTGCTTACAATGAGCAGTTCTTC	CSADDAGGAYNEQFF
TRBV7-9	TRBJ1-1	many	NA	TGTGCCAGCAGCGTGGCCTCCTTGAGTGAAGCTTTCTTT	CASSVASLSEAFF
TRBV27	TRBJ2-5	NA	NA	TGTGCCAGCAGTTTATCCACAGGGCGGGAGACCCAGTACTTC	CASSLSTGRETQYF
TRBV4-1	TRBJ2-7	NA	NA	TGCGCCAGCAGCCAAATGGAGGGACACCCATACGAGCAGTACTTC	CASSQMEGHPYEQYF
TRBV9	TRBJ2-2	few	NA	TGTGCCAGCAGCGTAGAGCTCGGGGAGCTGTTTTTT	CASSVELGELFF
TRBV11-2	TRBJ2-1	NA	NA	TGTGCCAGTATACGGGGGTCTGGCTACAATGAGCAGTTCTTC	CASIRGSGYNEQFF
TRBV2	TRBJ2-5	few	NA	TGTGCCAGCAGGAACGGAGCCCAAGAGACCCAGTACTTC	CASRNGAQETQYF
TRBV15	TRBJ2-4	NA	NA	TGTGCCACCAGGGCGGCTGGAATCGAAAACATTCAGTACTTC	CATRAAGIENIQYF
TRBV11-2	TRBJ2-3	NA	TRBD2	TGTGTCAGCAGCTTAAATCTCCTGCGGGGGGATACGCAGTATTTT	CVSSLNLLRGDTQYF
TRBV4-3	TRBJ2-3	NA	NA	TGCGCCAGCAGCCAAGGGACTTTTACGCACGGGGATACGCAGTATTTT	CASSQGTFTHGDTQYF
TRBV19	TRBJ2-2	NA	TRBD2	TGTGCCAGTAGTAACCACCCTCGGGGGGACACCGGGGAGCTGTTTTTT	CASSNHPRGDTGELFF
TRBV6-6	TRBJ1-1	few	TRBD1	TGTGCCAGCAGTTACTCGATTCGGACAGGGAGTGCGAACACTGAAGCTTTCTTT	CASSYSIRTGSANTEAFF
TRBV7-8	TRBJ2-5	NA	NA	TGTGCCAGCAGCTTAGCGGTAGCTGGGGAGACCCAGTACTTC	CASSLAVAGETQYF
TRBV20-1	TRBJ2-1	few	TRBD2	TGCAGTGCTCGTTTAGCGGGCTCCTACAATGAGCAGTTCTTC	CSARLAGSYNEQFF
TRBV4-1	TRBJ1-2	few	NA	TGCGCCAGCAGCCAGGTTTTGCAGGGATCCTATGGCTACACCTTC	CASSQVLQGSYGYTF
TRBV6-2/TRBV6-3	TRBJ2-5	many	NA	TGTGCCAGCAGCGAACACGGGAGAACTGAGACCCAGTACTTC	CASSEHGRTETQYF
TRBV4-1	TRBJ1-1	NA	NA	TGCGCCAGCAGCCAAGGCCCAGCGATGAACACTGAAGCTTTCTTT	CASSQGPAMNTEAFF
TRBV24-1	TRBJ1-1	few	NA	TGTGCCACCAGTGATTTGCCGGGGGGGACTGAAGCTTTCTTT	CATSDLPGGTEAFF
TRBV12-3/TRBV12-4	TRBJ1-3	few	TRBD1	TGTGCCAGCAGTCGACAGGGATTCTCTGGAAACACCATATATTTT	CASSRQGFSGNTIYF
TRBV20-1	TRBJ2-1	NA	TRBD2	TGCAGTGCTAGAAAACTAGCGGGAGTTGAGAATGAGCAGTTCTTC	CSARKLAGVENEQFF